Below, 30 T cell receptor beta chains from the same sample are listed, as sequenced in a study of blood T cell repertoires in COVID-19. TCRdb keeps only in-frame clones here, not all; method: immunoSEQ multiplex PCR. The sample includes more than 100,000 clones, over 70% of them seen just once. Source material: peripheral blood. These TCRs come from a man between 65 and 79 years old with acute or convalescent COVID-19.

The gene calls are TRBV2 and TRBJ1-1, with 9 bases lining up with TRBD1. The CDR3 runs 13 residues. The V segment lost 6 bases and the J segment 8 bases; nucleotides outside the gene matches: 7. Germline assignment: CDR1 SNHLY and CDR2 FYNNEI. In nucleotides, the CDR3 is TGTGCCAGCAGGGTCGACAGGGGGTCGGAAGCTTTCTTT. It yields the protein CASRVDRGSEAFF.

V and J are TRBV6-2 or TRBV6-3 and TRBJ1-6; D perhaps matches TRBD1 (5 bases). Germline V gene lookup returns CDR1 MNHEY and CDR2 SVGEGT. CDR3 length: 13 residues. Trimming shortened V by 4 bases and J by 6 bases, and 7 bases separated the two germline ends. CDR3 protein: CASSWTSNSPLHF. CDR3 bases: TGTGCCAGCAGTTGGACAAGTAATTCACCCCTCCACTTT.

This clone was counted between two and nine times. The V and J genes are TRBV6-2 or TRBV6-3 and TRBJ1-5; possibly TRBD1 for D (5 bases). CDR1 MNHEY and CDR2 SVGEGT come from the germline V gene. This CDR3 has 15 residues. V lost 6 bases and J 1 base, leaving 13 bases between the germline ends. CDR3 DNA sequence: TGTGCCAGCAGCCCGCTAGGGGCGAGCAATCAGCCCCAGCATTTT. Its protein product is CASSPLGASNQPQHF.

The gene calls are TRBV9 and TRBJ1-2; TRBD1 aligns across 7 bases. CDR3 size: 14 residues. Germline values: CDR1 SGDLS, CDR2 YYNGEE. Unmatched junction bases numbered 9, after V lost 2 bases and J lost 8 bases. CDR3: CASSVLPEGAGYTF. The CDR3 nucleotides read TGTGCCAGCAGCGTGCTCCCGGAGGGGGCCGGCTACACCTTC.

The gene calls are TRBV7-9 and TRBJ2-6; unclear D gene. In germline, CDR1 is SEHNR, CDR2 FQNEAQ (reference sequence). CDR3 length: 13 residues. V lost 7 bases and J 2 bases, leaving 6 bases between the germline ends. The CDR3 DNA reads TGTGCCAGCATTACAGCTGGGGCCAACGTCCTGACTTTC. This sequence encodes CASITAGANVLTF.

CDR3 bases: TGTGCCAGCAGCTTAGTCGCGGGCAGGGAGGGCTATGGCTACACCTTC. Translation gives CASSLVAGREGYGYTF. This chain joins TRBV7-3 and TRBJ1-2; D might be TRBD1 (5 bases). Germline V gene sequence: CDR1 SGHTA, CDR2 FQGTGA. Trimming pared 2 bases from V and 4 bases from J, leaving 17 bases between. The CDR3 length is 16 residues.

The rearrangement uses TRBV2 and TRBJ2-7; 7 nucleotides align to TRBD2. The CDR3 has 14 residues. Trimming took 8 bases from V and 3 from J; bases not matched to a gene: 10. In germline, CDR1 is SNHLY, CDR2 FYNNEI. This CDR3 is CASGSAGIFYEQYF. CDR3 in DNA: TGTGCCAGCGGATCAGCGGGAATCTTCTACGAGCAGTACTTC.

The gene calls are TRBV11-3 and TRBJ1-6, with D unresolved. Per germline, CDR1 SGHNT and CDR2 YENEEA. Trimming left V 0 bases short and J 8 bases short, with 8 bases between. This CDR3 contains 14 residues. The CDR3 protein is CASSLDQVYSPLHF. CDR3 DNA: TGTGCCAGCAGCTTAGATCAGGTGTATTCACCCCTCCACTTT.

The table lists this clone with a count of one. Here the CDR3 DNA reads TGTGCCAGCAGCGTGGCGGTATCCTACAATGAGCAGTTCTTC. Residues: CASSVAVSYNEQFF. The chain recombines TRBV11-1 with TRBJ2-1; no firm D call. Trimming left V 5 bases short and J 1 base short, with 9 bases between. CDR1 and CDR2 from the germline V gene are SGHAT and FQDESV (reference sequence). The CDR3 is made up of 14 amino acids.

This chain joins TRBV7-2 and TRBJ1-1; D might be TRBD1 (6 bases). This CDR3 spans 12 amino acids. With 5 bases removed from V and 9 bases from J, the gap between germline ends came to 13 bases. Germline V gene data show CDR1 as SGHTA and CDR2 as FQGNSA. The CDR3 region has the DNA TGTGCCAGCAGCCCCCCCGGACAGCAAGCTTTCTTT. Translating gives CASSPPGQQAFF.

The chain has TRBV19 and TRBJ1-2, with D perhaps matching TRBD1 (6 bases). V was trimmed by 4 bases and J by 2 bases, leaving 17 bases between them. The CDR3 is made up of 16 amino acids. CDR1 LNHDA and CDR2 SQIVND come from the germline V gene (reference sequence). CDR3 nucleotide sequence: TGTGCCAGTAGTACCGCACAGGGCCAAGCAAACTATGGCTACACCTTC. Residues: CASSTAQGQANYGYTF.

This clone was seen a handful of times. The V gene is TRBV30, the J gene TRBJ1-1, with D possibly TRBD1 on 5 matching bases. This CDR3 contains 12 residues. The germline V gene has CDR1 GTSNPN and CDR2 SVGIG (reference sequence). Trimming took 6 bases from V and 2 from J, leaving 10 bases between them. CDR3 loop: CACKGTNTEAFF. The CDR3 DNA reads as TGTGCCTGCAAGGGGACTAACACTGAAGCTTTCTTT.

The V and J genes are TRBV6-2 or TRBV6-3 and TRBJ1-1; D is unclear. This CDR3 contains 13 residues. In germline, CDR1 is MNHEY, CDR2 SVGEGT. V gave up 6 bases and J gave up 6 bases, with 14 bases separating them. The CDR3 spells CASSSGNSPEAFF. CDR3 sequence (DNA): TGTGCCAGCAGCTCGGGAAACAGCCCTGAAGCTTTCTTT.

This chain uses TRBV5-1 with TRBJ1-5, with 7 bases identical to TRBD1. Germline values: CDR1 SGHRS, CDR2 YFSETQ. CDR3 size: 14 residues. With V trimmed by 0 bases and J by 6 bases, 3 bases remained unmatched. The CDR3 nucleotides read TGCGCCAGCAGCTTGGAGGCAGGGGGTCAGCCCCAGCATTTT. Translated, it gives CASSLEAGGQPQHF.

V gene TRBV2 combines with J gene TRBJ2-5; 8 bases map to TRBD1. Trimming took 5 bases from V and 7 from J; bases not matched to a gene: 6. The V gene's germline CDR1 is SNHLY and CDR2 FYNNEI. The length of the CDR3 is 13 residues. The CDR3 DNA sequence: TGTGCCAGCAGTTACGGACAGGGCCGGACCCAGTACTTC. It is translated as CASSYGQGRTQYF.

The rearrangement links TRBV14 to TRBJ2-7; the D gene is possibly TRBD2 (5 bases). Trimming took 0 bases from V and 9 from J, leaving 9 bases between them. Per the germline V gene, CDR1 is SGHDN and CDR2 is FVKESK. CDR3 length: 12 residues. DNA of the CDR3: TGTGCCAGCAGCCAAGAACACGGAGGGCAGTACTTC. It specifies CASSQEHGGQYF.

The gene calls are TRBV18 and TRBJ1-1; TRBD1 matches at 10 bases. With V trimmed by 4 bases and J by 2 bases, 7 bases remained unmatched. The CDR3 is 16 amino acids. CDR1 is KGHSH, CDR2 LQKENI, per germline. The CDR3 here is CASSLRQGAENTEAFF. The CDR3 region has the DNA TGTGCCAGCTCACTAAGACAGGGGGCGGAAAACACTGAAGCTTTCTTT.

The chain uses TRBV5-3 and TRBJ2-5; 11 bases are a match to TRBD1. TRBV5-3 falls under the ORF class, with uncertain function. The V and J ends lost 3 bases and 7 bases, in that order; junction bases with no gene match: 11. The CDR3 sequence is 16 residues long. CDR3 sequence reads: CARSWTRDRGVRTQYF. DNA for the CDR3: TGTGCCAGAAGCTGGACCCGGGACAGGGGGGTCAGGACCCAGTACTTC.

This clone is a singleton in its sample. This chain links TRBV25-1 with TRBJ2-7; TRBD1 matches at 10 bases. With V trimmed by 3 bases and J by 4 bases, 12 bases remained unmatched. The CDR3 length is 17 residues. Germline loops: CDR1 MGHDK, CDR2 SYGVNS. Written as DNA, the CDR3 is TGTGCCAGCAGTGAGACCCCCAGGACAGGGGGAGGGTACGAGCAGTACTTC. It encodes CASSETPRTGGGYEQYF.

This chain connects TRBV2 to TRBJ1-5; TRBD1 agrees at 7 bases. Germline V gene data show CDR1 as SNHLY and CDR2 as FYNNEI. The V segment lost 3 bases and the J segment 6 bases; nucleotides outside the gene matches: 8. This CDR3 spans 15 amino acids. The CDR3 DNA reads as TGTGCCAGCAGTGATACGACAGGGATCGGTCAGCCCCAGCATTTT. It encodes CASSDTTGIGQPQHF.

CDR3 sequence: CASSRDRGRPETQYF. In nucleotides, the CDR3 is TGTGCCAGCAGTCGGGACAGGGGGCGCCCCGAGACCCAGTACTTC. The chain employs TRBV6-5 and TRBJ2-5; 12 bases match TRBD1. Per germline, CDR1 MNHEY and CDR2 SVGAGI. The CDR3 spans 15 residues. With V trimmed by 5 bases and J by 5 bases, 6 bases remained unmatched.

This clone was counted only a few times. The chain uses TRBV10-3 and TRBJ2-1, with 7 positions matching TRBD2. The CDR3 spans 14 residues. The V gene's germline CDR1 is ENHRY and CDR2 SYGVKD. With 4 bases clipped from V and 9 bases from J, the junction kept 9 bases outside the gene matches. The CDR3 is CAISGGGGVGEQFF. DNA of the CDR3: TGTGCCATCAGTGGCGGGGGTGGGGTCGGTGAGCAGTTCTTC.

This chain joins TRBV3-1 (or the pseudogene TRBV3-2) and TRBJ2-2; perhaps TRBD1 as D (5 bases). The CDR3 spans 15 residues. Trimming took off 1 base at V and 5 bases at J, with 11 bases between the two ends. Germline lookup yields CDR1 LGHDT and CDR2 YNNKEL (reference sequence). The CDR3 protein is CASSQVKGKTGELFF. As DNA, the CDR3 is TGTGCCAGCAGCCAAGTGAAGGGGAAGACCGGGGAGCTGTTTTTT.

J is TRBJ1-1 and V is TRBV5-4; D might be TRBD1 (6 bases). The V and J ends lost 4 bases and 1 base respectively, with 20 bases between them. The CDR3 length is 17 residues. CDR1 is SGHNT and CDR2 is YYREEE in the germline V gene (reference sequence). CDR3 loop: CASSPPPTGQRNTEAFF. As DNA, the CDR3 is TGTGCCAGCAGCCCCCCCCCGACAGGACAAAGGAACACTGAAGCTTTCTTT. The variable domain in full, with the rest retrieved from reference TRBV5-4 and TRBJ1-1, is ETGVTQSPTHLIKTRGQQVTLRCSSQSGHNTVSWYQQALGQGPQFIFQYYREEENGRGNFPPRFSGLQFPNYSSELNVNALELDDSALYLCASSPPPTGQRNTEAFFGQGTRLTVV.

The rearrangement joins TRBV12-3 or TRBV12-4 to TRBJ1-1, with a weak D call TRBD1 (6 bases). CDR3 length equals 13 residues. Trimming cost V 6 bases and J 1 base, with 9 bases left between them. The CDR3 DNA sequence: TGTGCCAGCAGGGGACATCCGAACACTGAAGCTTTCTTT. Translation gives CASRGHPNTEAFF.

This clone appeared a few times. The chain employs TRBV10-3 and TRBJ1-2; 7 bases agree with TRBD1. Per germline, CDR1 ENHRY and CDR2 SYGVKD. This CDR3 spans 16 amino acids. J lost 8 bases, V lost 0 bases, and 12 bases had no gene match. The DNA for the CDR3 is TGTGCCATCAGTGAGTCAGGGAGACAGGGCACTAACGGCTACACCTTC. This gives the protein CAISESGRQGTNGYTF.

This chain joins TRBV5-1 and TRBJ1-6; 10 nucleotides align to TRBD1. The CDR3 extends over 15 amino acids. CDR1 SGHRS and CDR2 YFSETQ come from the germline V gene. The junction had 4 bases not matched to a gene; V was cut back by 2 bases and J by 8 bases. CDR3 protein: CASSLHGTGDSPLHF. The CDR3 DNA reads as TGCGCCAGCAGCTTACACGGGACAGGGGATTCACCCCTCCACTTT.

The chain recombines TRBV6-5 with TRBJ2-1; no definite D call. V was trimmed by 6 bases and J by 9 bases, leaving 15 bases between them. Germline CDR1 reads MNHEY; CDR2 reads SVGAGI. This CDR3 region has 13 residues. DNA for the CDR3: TGTGCCAGCAGAGACTCCGTGGCCGGTGAGCAGTTCTTC. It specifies CASRDSVAGEQFF.

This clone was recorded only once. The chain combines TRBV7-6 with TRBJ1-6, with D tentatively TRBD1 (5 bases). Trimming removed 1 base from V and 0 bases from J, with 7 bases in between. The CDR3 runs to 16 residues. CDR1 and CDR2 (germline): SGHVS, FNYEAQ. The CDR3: CASSLDQGSYNSPLHF. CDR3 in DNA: TGTGCCAGCAGCTTAGACCAGGGCTCCTATAATTCACCCCTCCACTTT.

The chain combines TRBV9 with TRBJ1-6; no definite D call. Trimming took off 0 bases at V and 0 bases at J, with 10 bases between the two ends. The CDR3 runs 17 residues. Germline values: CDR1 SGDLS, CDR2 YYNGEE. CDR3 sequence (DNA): TGTGCCAGCAGCGTAGATCCTTTGAGCTCCTATAATTCACCCCTCCACTTT. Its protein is CASSVDPLSSYNSPLHF.